The 18 T cell receptor beta chains below all came from one sample that was sequenced in a study of T-cell reconstitution after alpha-beta-depleted transplantation in children. Researchers prepared the TCRbeta library using unique molecular identifiers, the study reports. TCRdb redid the calling of the PCR reads with MiXCR, one entry per CDR3 protein. The table shows about 610,000 distinct CDR3 sequences, with under 12% occurring only once. Sample: PBMCs from the stem cell graft donor, taken from the stem cell graft. The source is a human donor who donated a stem cell graft to a child with acute myeloid leukemia.

This clonotype was seen many times. The gene calls are TRBV30 and TRBJ1-2, with D possibly matching TRBD1 (5 bases). V was trimmed by 1 base and J by 12 bases, leaving 15 bases between them. Germline CDR1 is GTSNPN and CDR2 is SVGIG (reference sequence). The CDR3 totals 12 residues. The CDR3 reads CAWSEGRTTNTF. Written as DNA, the CDR3 is TGTGCCTGGAGTGAGGGACGCACGACGAACACCTTC.

The J gene is TRBJ2-7, the V gene TRBV6-1; perhaps TRBD1 as D (5 bases). V was shortened by 4 bases and J by 1 base, with 8 bases between the two germline ends. The CDR3 consists of 13 residues. Germline loops: CDR1 MNHNS, CDR2 SASEGT. The CDR3 bases are TGTGCCAGCAGTGTACGGACATCCTACGAGCAGTACTTC. It is translated as CASSVRTSYEQYF.

The sample holds many counts of this clonotype. J is TRBJ2-7 and V is TRBV28; D call uncertain. Trimming took off 4 bases at V and 2 bases at J, with 6 bases between the two ends. CDR1 and CDR2 from the germline V gene are MDHEN and SYDVKM. The CDR3 sequence is 12 residues long. The CDR3 DNA reads as TGTGCCAGCAGTTCAGGCACCTACGAGCAGTACTTC. Residues: CASSSGTYEQYF.

As for this clonotype: A junction end diverges from the germline sequence, so it may reflect a read error. V gene TRBV7-7 combines with J gene TRBJ2-5; D might be TRBD1 or TRBD2, each matching 7 bases. The CDR3 sequence is 16 residues long. Germline CDR1 and CDR2: SSHAT and FNYEAQ (reference sequence). The CDR3: CASSLRRAGGAETQYF. The CDR3 DNA is TGTGCTAGCAGCCTTCGGAGGGCAGGGGGGGCCGAGACCCAGTACTTC.

This clonotype was counted ten times or more. V gene TRBV29-1 combines with J gene TRBJ2-5; D may be TRBD2 (5 bases). CDR1 is SQVTM and CDR2 is ANQGSEA in the germline V gene. The CDR3 is made up of 12 amino acids. The V and J ends lost 5 bases and 5 bases respectively, with 12 bases between them. CDR3 DNA: TGCAGCGTTACGGACGGGGTTGAGACCCAGTACTTC. Its protein product is CSVTDGVETQYF.

The chain has TRBV6-5 and TRBJ1-4, with D possibly being TRBD1 (5 bases). Germline V gene data show CDR1 as MNHEY and CDR2 as SVGAGI. V was cut by 0 bases and J by 8 bases, with 13 bases left in between. The CDR3 has 15 residues. The CDR3 bases are TGTGCCAGCAGTTACTCAGGAGGGGTTCAGGAAAAACTGTTTTTT. Translated, it gives CASSYSGGVQEKLFF.

V and J are TRBV6-2 or TRBV6-3 and TRBJ2-1; D is possibly TRBD2 (5 bases). V was shortened by 4 bases and J by 4 bases, with 11 bases between the two germline ends. There are 14 residues in the CDR3. Germline assignment: CDR1 MNHEY and CDR2 SVGEGT. The CDR3 protein is CASSSDSVYNEQFF. The DNA for the CDR3 is TGTGCCAGCAGTTCGGATAGCGTATACAATGAGCAGTTCTTC.

This clonotype was recorded at least ten times. DNA for the CDR3: TGCGCCAGCAGCCAAGGGTTAGCGGACGGTTTAACGGAGACCCAGTACTTC. Translating it yields CASSQGLADGLTETQYF. The V and J genes are TRBV4-1 and TRBJ2-5; the D gene is possibly TRBD2 (6 bases). Between the trimmed V and J ends, which lost 1 base and 5 bases, there was a span of 20 bases. The CDR3 extends over 17 amino acids. CDR1 and CDR2 from the germline V gene are MGHRA and YSYEKL.

Only a few counts were recorded for this clonotype. The CDR3 protein is CASSSGQGVSEAFF. The CDR3 DNA reads as TGTGCCAGCAGTTCAGGACAGGGGGTATCTGAAGCTTTCTTT. The chain links TRBV12-3 or TRBV12-4 to TRBJ1-1; 10 nucleotides match TRBD1. The CDR3 totals 14 residues. V dropped 4 bases and J dropped 6; count of bases not matched to a gene: 5.

This clonotype was recorded a few times. The chain links TRBV20-1 to TRBJ1-5, with D perhaps TRBD1 (6 bases). V shed 3 bases and J shed 3 bases, with 12 bases lying between them. The CDR3 has 14 residues. CDR1 and CDR2 (germline): DFQATT, SNEGSKA (reference sequence). The CDR3 here is CSARIRGTNQPQHF. CDR3 in DNA: TGCAGTGCTAGGATCAGGGGCACCAATCAGCCCCAGCATTTT.

This clonotype was seen only once. Relative to the germline gene, one junction end is altered; a read error may explain this. The rearrangement links TRBV2 to TRBJ2-6, with 8 bases matching TRBD2. Germline V CDR1 and CDR2: SNHLY, FYNNEI. The CDR3 contains 17 residues. This chain's CDR3 is CASSLLAGRSGAIVLTF. CDR3 nucleotide sequence: TGTGCCAGCAGCCTCCTAGCGGGCCGCTCTGGGGCCATCGTCCTGACTTTC.

The chain carries TRBV29-1 and TRBJ1-2, with a weak D call TRBD1 (5 bases). The V end was cut by 4 bases, the J end by 3 bases, with 6 bases between. Germline lookup yields CDR1 SQVTM and CDR2 ANQGSEA. There are 11 residues in the CDR3. In DNA, the CDR3 is TGCAGCGTTGGGACACACTATGGCTACACCTTC. Translated, it gives CSVGTHYGYTF.

The sample holds many counts of this clonotype. J is TRBJ1-1 and V is TRBV14; unclear D gene. Trimming cost V 5 bases and J 0 bases, with 13 bases left between them. Germline lookup yields CDR1 SGHDN and CDR2 FVKESK. This CDR3 region has 15 residues. In DNA form, the CDR3 reads TGTGCCAGCAGCAGCTCTACTCTAATGAACACTGAAGCTTTCTTT. Translating it yields CASSSSTLMNTEAFF.

This clonotype showed up just a few times. This rearrangement joins TRBV6-2 or TRBV6-3 to TRBJ1-2, with 7 bases lining up with TRBD1. The CDR3 totals 15 residues. Germline trimming cut 6 bases from V and 0 bases from J; bases unmatched to any gene: 7. Germline assignment: CDR1 MNHEY and CDR2 SVGEGT. Here the CDR3 DNA reads TGTGCCAGCAGGCGTTCCGGGACAGCTAACTATGGCTACACCTTC. It is translated as CASRRSGTANYGYTF.

This clonotype was seen more than once but under ten times. The chain combines TRBV29-1 with TRBJ2-7, with D perhaps TRBD2 (5 bases). In germline, CDR1 is SQVTM, CDR2 ANQGSEA. The CDR3 runs to 14 residues. Trimming left V 5 bases short and J 4 bases short, with 18 bases between. The CDR3 nucleotides read TGCAGCGTTTCCGTGAGCGGAGCTCCTTACGAGCAGTACTTC. Its protein product is CSVSVSGAPYEQYF.

This chain joins TRBV28 and TRBJ1-6, with D possibly TRBD1 on 6 matching bases. V lost 7 bases to trimming and J lost 1 base, with 17 bases between them. The CDR3 contains 17 residues. Germline V CDR1 and CDR2: MDHEN, SYDVKM. CDR3 sequence reads: CASTPGVGFSYNSPLHF. Here the CDR3 DNA reads TGTGCCAGCACCCCAGGGGTCGGATTTTCCTATAATTCACCCCTCCACTTT.

With regard to this clonotype: Being one base from a much bigger clone, this may be a read error. CDR3 DNA sequence: TGCAGCGTTGATATAGCGGGAGCCCTCGAGGAGTACTTC. This codes for CSVDIAGALEEYF. This sequence joins TRBV29-1 and TRBJ2-7, with 9 bases matching TRBD2. There are 13 residues in the CDR3. CDR1 and CDR2 (germline): SQVTM, ANQGSEA.

This clonotype came up many times. CDR3: CASSSSGTSGRATDTQYF. In nucleotides, the CDR3 is TGCGCCAGCAGCTCCTCCGGGACTAGCGGGAGGGCCACAGATACGCAGTATTTT. V gene TRBV5-1 combines with J gene TRBJ2-3; the match to TRBD2 covers 16 bases. J gave up 2 bases and V 3 bases, and 6 bases lay outside the gene matches. This CDR3 comprises 18 residues. Germline V CDR1 and CDR2: SGHRS, YFSETQ.